Presented here are 10 T cell receptor beta chains from one specimen sequenced in a study of blood T cell repertoires in COVID-19. Method: immunoSEQ multiplex PCR; TCRdb's copy keeps in-frame clones and lacks some. The sample has around 180,000 clones, roughly 80% seen once. Source material: PBMCs or T cells enriched from blood (not recorded which). Receptors were obtained from a man in his fifties or sixties who had recovered from COVID-19.

The chain carries TRBV30 and TRBJ2-2, with TRBD1 matching over 8 bases. This CDR3 is 15 amino acids long. The J segment lost 4 bases and the V segment lost 2 bases, leaving 6 bases of the junction unmatched. The germline gives CDR1 GTSNPN, CDR2 SVGIG (reference sequence). The CDR3 loop is CAWSRQGAFTGELFF. For the CDR3, the DNA is TGTGCCTGGAGTCGGCAGGGGGCTTTCACCGGGGAGCTGTTTTTT.

Only one count was recorded for this clone. The rearrangement links TRBV19 to TRBJ1-4; tentative D call: TRBD1 (6 bases). CDR3 size: 15 residues. The V end was cut by 5 bases, the J end by 8 bases, with 18 bases between. Germline V gene data show CDR1 as LNHDA and CDR2 as SQIVND (reference sequence). CDR3 coding DNA: TGTGCCAGTAGTGCCCAGAGACAGGCTAGCGAAAAACTGTTTTTT. Protein product: CASSAQRQASEKLFF.

The J gene is TRBJ1-2, the V gene TRBV2; D is unresolved. V was clipped by 3 bases and J by 3 bases, with 5 bases between them. Germline CDR1 SNHLY, CDR2 FYNNEI. The CDR3 is 12 amino acids. The CDR3 DNA reads as TGTGCCAGCAGTGAGGCAGACTATGGCTACACCTTC. Protein sequence: CASSEADYGYTF. The whole variable domain, filled in from reference TRBV2 and TRBJ1-2, reads EPEVTQTPSHQVTQMGQEVILRCVPISNHLYFYWYRQILGQKVEFLVSFYNNEISEKSEIFDDQFSVERPDGSNFTLKIRSTKLEDSAMYFCASSEADYGYTFGSGTRLTVV.

V usage is TRBV7-2 and J usage is TRBJ1-1; a weak D match, TRBD1 (5 bases). The ends were cut back, 4 bases at V and 1 base at J, with 19 bases in the middle. The CDR3 consists of 17 residues. Germline lookup yields CDR1 SGHTA and CDR2 FQGNSA. CDR3 in DNA: TGTGCCAGCAGCTCGGCAAGACAGCAAGGGTGGAACACTGAAGCTTTCTTT. This sequence encodes CASSSARQQGWNTEAFF.

CDR3 DNA: TGCGCCAGCAGCCAAGAGAGGGAGTTTGCCAATCAGCCCCAGCATTTT. Protein sequence: CASSQEREFANQPQHF. The rearrangement links TRBV4-3 to TRBJ1-5; D is unclear. V was shortened by 0 bases and J by 3 bases, with 12 bases between the two germline ends. Germline CDR1 reads LGHNA; CDR2 reads YSLEER. CDR3 length equals 16 residues.

V gene TRBV9 combines with J gene TRBJ2-7, with D perhaps matching TRBD1 (5 bases). CDR3 length: 12 residues. Germline V gives CDR1 SGDLS, CDR2 YYNGEE. V shed 7 bases and J shed 0 bases, with 8 bases lying between them. CDR3 sequence reads: CASRTRSYEQYF. DNA of the CDR3: TGTGCCAGCCGGACACGCTCCTACGAGCAGTACTTC.

The chain has TRBV11-2 and TRBJ1-2; no firm D call. Trimming pared 1 base from V and 5 bases from J, leaving 11 bases between. The CDR3 spans 14 residues. The germline gives CDR1 SGHAT, CDR2 FQNNGV. This chain's CDR3 is CASSLGEEVYGYTF. CDR3 bases: TGTGCCAGCAGCTTAGGGGAGGAGGTTTATGGCTACACCTTC. Full variable domain (missing parts from reference TRBV11-2 and TRBJ1-2): EAGVAQSPRYKIIEKRQSVAFWCNPISGHATLYWYQQILGQGPKLLIQFQNNGVVDDSQLPKDRFSAERLKGVDSTLKIQPAKLEDSAVYLCASSLGEEVYGYTFGSGTRLTVV.

The chain links TRBV11-2 to TRBJ1-1; maybe TRBD1 (5 bases). This CDR3 comprises 13 residues. Germline CDR1 is SGHAT and CDR2 is FQNNGV. Trimming pared 5 bases from V and 4 bases from J, leaving 11 bases between. The DNA for the CDR3 is TGTGCCAGCAGCGCCCTCGGGGGCACTGAAGCTTTCTTT. Protein product: CASSALGGTEAFF.

This sequence joins TRBV7-3 and TRBJ2-4, with a tentative D call TRBD1 (5 bases). V was shortened by 3 bases and J by 9 bases, with 27 bases between the two germline ends. The CDR3 is made up of 18 amino acids. The germline CDR1 and CDR2 sequences are SGHTA and FQGTGA. The CDR3 reads CASSLFNLKTGYQSIQYF. CDR3 DNA: TGTGCCAGCAGCTTGTTTAACCTAAAAACAGGATACCAAAGCATTCAGTACTTC.

The chain employs TRBV11-2 and TRBJ1-1; the D gene is possibly TRBD1 (6 bases). Germline assignment: CDR1 SGHAT and CDR2 FQNNGV. This CDR3 has 13 residues. Deletions cut 6 bases from V and 10 bases from J, with 18 bases between. CDR3 in DNA: TGTGCCAGCAGTTCAGACAGGTCAGGGGTAGCTTTCTTT. Translated: CASSSDRSGVAFF.